A selection of T cell receptor beta chains follows, all from one sample in a study of blood T cell repertoires in COVID-19. Profiled with immunoSEQ multiplex PCR; TCRdb holds only in-frame clones, not every one. The sample contains some 420,000 clones, 85% to 90% of which appear only once. The specimen sequenced was PBMCs or T cells enriched from blood (not recorded which). These receptors were taken from a man aged 25-40 years who had recovered from COVID-19. CDR3s include the opening cysteine and the closing phenylalanine or tryptophan. The order of the fields is CDR3 length, V gene, clone size, J gene, D gene, CDR3 DNA, CDR3 protein. The D gene is left open where the match is weak. A clone size is listed for some rows: how often the clone was seen (once, few, many), or a class if it is expanded.

len: 15; v_gene: TRBV24-1; abundance: -; j_gene: TRBJ1-2; d_gene: TRBD1; CDR3nt: TGTGCCACCAGTGACCCAGGACAGGGGCTCGATGGCTACACCTTC; CDR3aa: CATSDPGQGLDGYTF
len: 14; v_gene: TRBV27; abundance: once; j_gene: TRBJ1-2; d_gene: -; CDR3nt: TGTGCCAGCGGGAGGGCGGGGGCGGTTTATGGCTACACCTTC; CDR3aa: CASGRAGAVYGYTF
len: 15; v_gene: TRBV27; abundance: -; j_gene: TRBJ2-2; d_gene: -; CDR3nt: TGTGCCAGCAGTTTCGGTGGGGGCCCCACCGGGGAGCTGTTTTTT; CDR3aa: CASSFGGGPTGELFF
len: 18; v_gene: TRBV7-2; abundance: -; j_gene: TRBJ2-1; d_gene: TRBD2; CDR3nt: TGTGCCAGCAGCCTGACTAGCGGAGGGGGGAGGGGATACAATGAGCAGTTCTTC; CDR3aa: CASSLTSGGGRGYNEQFF
len: 12; v_gene: TRBV7-8; abundance: -; j_gene: TRBJ2-7; d_gene: -; CDR3nt: TGTGCCAGCAGCTTAGTGGAGGCAGAGCAGTACTTC; CDR3aa: CASSLVEAEQYF
len: 15; v_gene: TRBV27; abundance: -; j_gene: TRBJ1-2; d_gene: TRBD1; CDR3nt: TGTGCCAGCAGCTCCCCCCGCACAGGGGGGTATGGCTACACCTTC; CDR3aa: CASSSPRTGGYGYTF
len: 15; v_gene: TRBV24-1; abundance: -; j_gene: TRBJ2-7; d_gene: TRBD2; CDR3nt: TGTGCCACCAGTGATTCCGGGACTAGCGGGTACGAGCAGTACTTC; CDR3aa: CATSDSGTSGYEQYF
len: 15; v_gene: TRBV24-1; abundance: -; j_gene: TRBJ2-5; d_gene: TRBD1; CDR3nt: TGTGCCACCAGTGACCGGGACAGCTTTCAAGAGACCCAGTACTTC; CDR3aa: CATSDRDSFQETQYF
len: 15; v_gene: TRBV19; abundance: -; j_gene: TRBJ2-7; d_gene: -; CDR3nt: TGTGCCAGTAGTATCGTGGCCTTAAGCTCCTACGAGCAGTACTTC; CDR3aa: CASSIVALSSYEQYF
len: 16; v_gene: TRBV5-6; abundance: -; j_gene: TRBJ2-7; d_gene: -; CDR3nt: TGTGCCAGCAGACCCGTGGGCCTAGCGCTTACCTACGAGCAGTACTTC; CDR3aa: CASRPVGLALTYEQYF
len: 16; v_gene: TRBV5-1; abundance: -; j_gene: TRBJ2-1; d_gene: TRBD2; CDR3nt: TGCGCCAGCAGCTTGCCTAGCGGCTCAACGGGAAATGAGCAGTTCTTC; CDR3aa: CASSLPSGSTGNEQFF
len: 13; v_gene: TRBV28; abundance: -; j_gene: TRBJ2-7; d_gene: -; CDR3nt: TGTGCCAGCAACAGGGAGATCGGCGCCGAGCAGTACTTC; CDR3aa: CASNREIGAEQYF
len: 13; v_gene: TRBV12-3/TRBV12-4; abundance: -; j_gene: TRBJ2-1; d_gene: TRBD2; CDR3nt: TGTGCCAGCAGCCCCGGACTAGCGGGTTCGGGGTTCTTC; CDR3aa: CASSPGLAGSGFF
len: 12; v_gene: TRBV7-2; abundance: -; j_gene: TRBJ1-4; d_gene: -; CDR3nt: TGTGCCAGCAGCGTAGCGGGCGGGAAACTGTTTTTT; CDR3aa: CASSVAGGKLFF
len: 15; v_gene: TRBV14; abundance: -; j_gene: TRBJ2-1; d_gene: -; CDR3nt: TGTGCCAGCAGCCAAAGGGGTAGCTCCTACAATGAGCAGTTCTTC; CDR3aa: CASSQRGSSYNEQFF
len: 16; v_gene: TRBV4-1; abundance: few; j_gene: TRBJ2-7; d_gene: -; CDR3nt: TGCGCCAGCAGCCAAGATCCCCCCAGGGGAACCTACGAGCAGTACTTC; CDR3aa: CASSQDPPRGTYEQYF
len: 13; v_gene: TRBV3-1/TRBV3-2; abundance: -; j_gene: TRBJ2-2; d_gene: -; CDR3nt: TGTGCCAGCAGCCTCCGGACTGCCGGGGAGCTGTTTTTT; CDR3aa: CASSLRTAGELFF
len: 16; v_gene: TRBV18; abundance: -; j_gene: TRBJ2-7; d_gene: TRBD2; CDR3nt: TGTGCCAGCTCACCAGATTATAGCGGGGGATCAATTGAGCAGTACTTC; CDR3aa: CASSPDYSGGSIEQYF
len: 16; v_gene: TRBV28; abundance: once; j_gene: TRBJ2-7; d_gene: TRBD2; CDR3nt: TGTGCCAGCAGTTGGGGGTTATCGGCGGGAGAGGGCGAGCAGTACTTC; CDR3aa: CASSWGLSAGEGEQYF
len: 14; v_gene: TRBV6-5; abundance: -; j_gene: TRBJ2-2; d_gene: TRBD1; CDR3nt: TGTGCCAGCAGCCGCGGACAGGGGAACGGGGAGCTGTTTTTT; CDR3aa: CASSRGQGNGELFF
len: 13; v_gene: TRBV28; abundance: -; j_gene: TRBJ2-7; d_gene: -; CDR3nt: TGTGCCAGCAGGAAACAGCCCGCCTACGAGCAGTACTTC; CDR3aa: CASRKQPAYEQYF
len: 15; v_gene: TRBV18; abundance: -; j_gene: TRBJ2-1; d_gene: TRBD2; CDR3nt: TGTGCCAGCTCACCCCTAGCGGGAGGTGCCGATGAGCAGTTCTTC; CDR3aa: CASSPLAGGADEQFF
len: 16; v_gene: TRBV7-9; abundance: -; j_gene: TRBJ1-1; d_gene: TRBD1; CDR3nt: TGTGCCAGCAGCTTAGGAGGTATCGGACAGGGGGTTGAAGCTTTCTTT; CDR3aa: CASSLGGIGQGVEAFF
len: 14; v_gene: TRBV28; abundance: -; j_gene: TRBJ1-4; d_gene: -; CDR3nt: TGTGCCAGCCTGGGGCCACCAACTAATGAAAAACTGTTTTTT; CDR3aa: CASLGPPTNEKLFF
len: 13; v_gene: TRBV10-3; abundance: -; j_gene: TRBJ1-1; d_gene: -; CDR3nt: TGTGCCATCAGTGTCGTCCCGCAGGCTGAAGCTTTCTTT; CDR3aa: CAISVVPQAEAFF
len: 14; v_gene: TRBV7-8; abundance: -; j_gene: TRBJ2-5; d_gene: TRBD2; CDR3nt: TGTGCCAGCTGCGAAGTACCGGGAGGGGAGACCCAGTACTTC; CDR3aa: CASCEVPGGETQYF
len: 15; v_gene: TRBV19; abundance: once; j_gene: TRBJ2-2; d_gene: TRBD1; CDR3nt: TGTGCCAGTAGTGTGGGACAGGGAAACACCGGGGAGCTGTTTTTT; CDR3aa: CASSVGQGNTGELFF
len: 14; v_gene: TRBV28; abundance: -; j_gene: TRBJ1-5; d_gene: TRBD1; CDR3nt: TGTGCCAGCAGTCCGGGACAGGGGGCCCAGCCCCAGCATTTT; CDR3aa: CASSPGQGAQPQHF
len: 16; v_gene: TRBV7-3; abundance: -; j_gene: TRBJ2-3; d_gene: -; CDR3nt: TGTGCCAGCAGCCCCTACGGGTGGACTAGCACAGATACGCAGTATTTT; CDR3aa: CASSPYGWTSTDTQYF
len: 11; v_gene: TRBV28; abundance: -; j_gene: TRBJ1-1; d_gene: TRBD1; CDR3nt: TGTGCCACCACAGGGGTTACTGAAGCTTTCTTT; CDR3aa: CATTGVTEAFF
len: 14; v_gene: TRBV6-5; abundance: -; j_gene: TRBJ2-7; d_gene: TRBD1; CDR3nt: TGTGCCAGCAGTCCAGAGACAGGGATCTACGAGCAGTACTTC; CDR3aa: CASSPETGIYEQYF
len: 16; v_gene: TRBV5-4; abundance: -; j_gene: TRBJ1-1; d_gene: -; CDR3nt: TGTGCCAGCAGCCTAAATAGGGGGGGAATGAACACTGAAGCTTTCTTT; CDR3aa: CASSLNRGGMNTEAFF
len: 19; v_gene: TRBV7-9; abundance: -; j_gene: TRBJ2-2; d_gene: TRBD2; CDR3nt: TGTGCCAGCAGCTACCGGACTAGCGGGAGGGCTGCGAACACCGGGGAGCTGTTTTTT; CDR3aa: CASSYRTSGRAANTGELFF
len: 14; v_gene: TRBV18; abundance: -; j_gene: TRBJ1-1; d_gene: TRBD1; CDR3nt: TGTGCCAGCTCACCTAAACAGGGGGTCACTGAAGCTTTCTTT; CDR3aa: CASSPKQGVTEAFF
len: 15; v_gene: TRBV7-2; abundance: -; j_gene: TRBJ2-1; d_gene: TRBD2; CDR3nt: TGTGCCAGCAGCTTAGTTGCGGGAGGCTACAATGAGCAGTTCTTC; CDR3aa: CASSLVAGGYNEQFF
len: 14; v_gene: TRBV2; abundance: -; j_gene: TRBJ1-5; d_gene: -; CDR3nt: TGTGCCAGCGGCGGGGTGCAGTCGGATCAGCCCCAGCATTTT; CDR3aa: CASGGVQSDQPQHF
len: 14; v_gene: TRBV2; abundance: -; j_gene: TRBJ2-1; d_gene: TRBD2; CDR3nt: TGTGCCAGCAAGAGCGGGAGCTCCTACAATGAGCAGTTCTTC; CDR3aa: CASKSGSSYNEQFF
len: 14; v_gene: TRBV7-9; abundance: -; j_gene: TRBJ2-7; d_gene: -; CDR3nt: TGTGCCAGCACCCCGACTGGCAGCCCCTACGAGCAGTACTTC; CDR3aa: CASTPTGSPYEQYF